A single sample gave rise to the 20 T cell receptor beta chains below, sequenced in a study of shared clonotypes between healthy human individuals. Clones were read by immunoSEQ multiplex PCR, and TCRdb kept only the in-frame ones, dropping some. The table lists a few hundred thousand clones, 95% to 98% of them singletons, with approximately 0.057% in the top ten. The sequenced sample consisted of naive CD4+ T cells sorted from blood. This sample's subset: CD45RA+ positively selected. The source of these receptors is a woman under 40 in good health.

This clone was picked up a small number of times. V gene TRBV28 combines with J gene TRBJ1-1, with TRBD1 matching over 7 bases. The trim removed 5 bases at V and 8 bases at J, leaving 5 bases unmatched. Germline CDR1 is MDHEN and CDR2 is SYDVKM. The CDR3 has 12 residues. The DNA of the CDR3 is TGTGCCAGCAGTCCAAGGACAGGAGAAGCTTTCTTT. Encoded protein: CASSPRTGEAFF.

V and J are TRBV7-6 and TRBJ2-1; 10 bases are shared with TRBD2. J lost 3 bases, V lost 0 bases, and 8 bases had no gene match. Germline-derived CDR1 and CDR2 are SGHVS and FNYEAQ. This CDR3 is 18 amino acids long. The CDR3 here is CASSLAPSGRDLYNEQFF. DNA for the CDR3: TGTGCCAGCAGCTTAGCCCCTAGCGGGAGAGACCTCTACAATGAGCAGTTCTTC. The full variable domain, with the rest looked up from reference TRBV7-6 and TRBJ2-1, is GAGVSQSPRYKVTKRGQDVALRCDPISGHVSLYWYRQALGQGPEFLTYFNYEAQQDKSGLPNDRFSAERPEGSISTLTIQRTEQRDSAMYRCASSLAPSGRDLYNEQFFGPGTRLTVL.

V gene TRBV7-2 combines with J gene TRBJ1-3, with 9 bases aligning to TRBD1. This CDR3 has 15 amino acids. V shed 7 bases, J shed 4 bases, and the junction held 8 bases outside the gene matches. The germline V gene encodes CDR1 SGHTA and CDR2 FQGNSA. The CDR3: CASTRTGDFGNTIYF. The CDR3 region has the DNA TGTGCCAGCACCCGGACAGGGGATTTCGGAAACACCATATATTTT.

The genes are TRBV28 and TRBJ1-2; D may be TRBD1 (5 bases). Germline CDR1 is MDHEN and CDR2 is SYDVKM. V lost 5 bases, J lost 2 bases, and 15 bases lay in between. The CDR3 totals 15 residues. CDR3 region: CASSIPGTGNYGYTF. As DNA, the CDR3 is TGTGCCAGCAGTATTCCCGGGACGGGAAACTATGGCTACACCTTC.

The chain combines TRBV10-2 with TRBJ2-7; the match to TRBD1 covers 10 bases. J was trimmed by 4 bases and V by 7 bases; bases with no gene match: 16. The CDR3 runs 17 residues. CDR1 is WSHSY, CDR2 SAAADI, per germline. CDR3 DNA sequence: TGCGCCAGCACCCCCGACAGGGGGCTAGCCAGGGGTTACGAGCAGTACTTC. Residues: CASTPDRGLARGYEQYF.

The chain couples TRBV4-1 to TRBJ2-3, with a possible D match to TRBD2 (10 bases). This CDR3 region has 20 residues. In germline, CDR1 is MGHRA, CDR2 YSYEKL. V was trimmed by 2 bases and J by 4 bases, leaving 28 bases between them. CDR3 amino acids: CASSQRTGVFLAGVSDTQYF. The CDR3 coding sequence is TGCGCCAGCAGCCAACGGACAGGGGTTTTCCTAGCGGGAGTATCAGATACGCAGTATTTT.

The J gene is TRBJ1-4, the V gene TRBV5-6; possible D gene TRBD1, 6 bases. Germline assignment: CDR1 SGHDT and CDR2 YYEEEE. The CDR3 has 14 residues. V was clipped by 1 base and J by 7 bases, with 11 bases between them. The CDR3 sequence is CASSLLQGVEKLFF. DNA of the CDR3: TGTGCCAGCAGCTTGCTACAGGGAGTTGAAAAACTGTTTTTT.

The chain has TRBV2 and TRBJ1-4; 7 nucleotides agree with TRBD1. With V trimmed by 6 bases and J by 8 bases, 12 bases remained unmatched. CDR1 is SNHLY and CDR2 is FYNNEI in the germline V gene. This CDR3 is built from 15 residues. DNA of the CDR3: TGTGCCAGCAGCCTACAGGGGAAAAGCTCAGAAAAACTGTTTTTT. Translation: CASSLQGKSSEKLFF.

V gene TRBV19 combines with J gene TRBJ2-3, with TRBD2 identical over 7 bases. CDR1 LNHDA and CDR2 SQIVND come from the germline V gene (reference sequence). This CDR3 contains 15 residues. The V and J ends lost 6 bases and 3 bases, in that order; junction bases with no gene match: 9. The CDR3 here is CASRGGLGETDTQYF. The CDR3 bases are TGTGCCAGTAGGGGCGGACTAGGGGAGACAGATACGCAGTATTTT.

The CDR3 DNA follows: TGTGCCAGCAGCTTGGACGAGGCTTTGAACACCGGGGAGCTGTTTTTT. Encoded protein: CASSLDEALNTGELFF. V usage is TRBV5-8 and J usage is TRBJ2-2; no definite D call. Between the trimmed V and J ends, which lost 0 bases and 1 base, there was a span of 10 bases. The CDR3 sequence is 16 residues long. CDR1 and CDR2 (germline): SGHTS, YDEGEE.

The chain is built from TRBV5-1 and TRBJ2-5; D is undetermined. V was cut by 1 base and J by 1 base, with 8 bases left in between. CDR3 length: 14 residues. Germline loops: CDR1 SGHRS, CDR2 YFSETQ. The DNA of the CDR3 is TGCGCCAGCAGCTTGTTGGCGAGCCAAGAGACCCAGTACTTC. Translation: CASSLLASQETQYF.

The CDR3 region has the DNA TGTGCCAGCAGCCCACGGCCGTCGAATGAGCAGTTCTTC. Its translation: CASSPRPSNEQFF. The rearrangement joins TRBV6-5 to TRBJ2-1; no reliable D call. Germline assignment: CDR1 MNHEY and CDR2 SVGAGI. Between the trimmed V and J ends, which lost 6 bases and 7 bases, there was a span of 13 bases. The CDR3 runs to 13 residues.

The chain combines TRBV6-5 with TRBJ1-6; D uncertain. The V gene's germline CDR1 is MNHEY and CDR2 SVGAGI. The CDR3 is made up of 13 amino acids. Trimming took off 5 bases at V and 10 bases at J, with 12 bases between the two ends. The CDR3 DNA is TGTGCCAGCAGTCCCGTCCCAGGATCACCCCTCCACTTT. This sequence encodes CASSPVPGSPLHF.

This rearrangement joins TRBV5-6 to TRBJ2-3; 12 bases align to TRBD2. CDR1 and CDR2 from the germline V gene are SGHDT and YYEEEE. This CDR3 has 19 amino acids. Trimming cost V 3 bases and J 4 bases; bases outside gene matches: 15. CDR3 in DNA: TGTGCCAGCAGCTCTCGTGGGGTAACTAGCGGGAGGATCTCAGATACGCAGTATTTT. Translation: CASSSRGVTSGRISDTQYF.

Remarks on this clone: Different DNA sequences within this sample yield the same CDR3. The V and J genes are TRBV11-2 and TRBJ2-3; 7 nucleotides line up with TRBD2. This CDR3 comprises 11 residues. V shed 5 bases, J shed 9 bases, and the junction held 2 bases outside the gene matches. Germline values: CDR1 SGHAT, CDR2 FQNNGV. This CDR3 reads CASSPGGTQYF. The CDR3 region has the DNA TGTGCCAGCAGCCCGGGAGGAACGCAGTATTTT. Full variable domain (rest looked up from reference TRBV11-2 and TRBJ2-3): EAGVAQSPRYKIIEKRQSVAFWCNPISGHATLYWYQQILGQGPKLLIQFQNNGVVDDSQLPKDRFSAERLKGVDSTLKIQPAKLEDSAVYLCASSPGGTQYFGPGTRLTVL.

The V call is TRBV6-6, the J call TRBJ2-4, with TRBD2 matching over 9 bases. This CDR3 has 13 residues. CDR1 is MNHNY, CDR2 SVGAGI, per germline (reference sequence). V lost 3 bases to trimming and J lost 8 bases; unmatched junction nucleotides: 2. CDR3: CASSYSGSDIQYF. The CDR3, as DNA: TGTGCCAGCAGTTATAGCGGGAGTGACATTCAGTACTTC.

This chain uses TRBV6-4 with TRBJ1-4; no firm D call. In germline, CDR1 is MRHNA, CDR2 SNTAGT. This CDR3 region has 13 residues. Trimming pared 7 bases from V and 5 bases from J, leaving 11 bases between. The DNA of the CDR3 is TGTGCCAGCAAGGTCGAACAGAATGAAAAACTGTTTTTT. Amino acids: CASKVEQNEKLFF.

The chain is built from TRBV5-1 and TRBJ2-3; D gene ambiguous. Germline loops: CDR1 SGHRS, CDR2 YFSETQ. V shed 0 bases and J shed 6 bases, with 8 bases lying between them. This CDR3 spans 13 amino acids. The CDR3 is CASSLGQADTQYF. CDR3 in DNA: TGCGCCAGCAGCTTGGGCCAGGCGGATACGCAGTATTTT.

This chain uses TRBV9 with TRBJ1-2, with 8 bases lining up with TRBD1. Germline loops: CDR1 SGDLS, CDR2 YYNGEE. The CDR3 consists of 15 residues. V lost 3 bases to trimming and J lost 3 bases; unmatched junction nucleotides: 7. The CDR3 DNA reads TGTGCCAGCAGCGCCGGACAGGGTGATTACTATGGCTACACCTTC. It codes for CASSAGQGDYYGYTF. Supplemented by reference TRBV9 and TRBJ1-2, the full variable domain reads DSGVTQTPKHLITATGQRVTLRCSPRSGDLSVYWYQQSLDQGLQFLIQYYNGEERAKGNILERFSAQQFPDLHSELNLSSLELGDSALYFCASSAGQGDYYGYTFGSGTRLTVV.

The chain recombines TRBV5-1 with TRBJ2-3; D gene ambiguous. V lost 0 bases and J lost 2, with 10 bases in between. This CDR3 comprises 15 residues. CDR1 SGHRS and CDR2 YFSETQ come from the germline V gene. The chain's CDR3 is CASSLAGQPTDTQYF. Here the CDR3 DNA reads TGCGCCAGCAGCTTGGCCGGGCAGCCCACAGATACGCAGTATTTT.